The 9 T cell receptor beta chains given below trace back to one sample, sequenced in a study of blood T cell repertoires in COVID-19. Assay: immunoSEQ multiplex PCR; the TCRdb copy retains only in-frame clones and omits some. The table records fewer than 250,000 clones, 86% of them present only once. The sample consisted of PBMCs or T cells enriched from blood (not recorded which). The receptors were sampled from a woman between 40 and 55 years old with acute COVID-19.

The chain uses TRBV7-2 and TRBJ1-4; D unclear. The CDR3 sequence is 15 residues long. Germline V lookup: CDR1 SGHTA, CDR2 FQGNSA. Trimming cost V 4 bases and J 3 bases, with 12 bases left between them. The CDR3 DNA is TGTGCCAGCAGCTCCCGACACCTACCTAATGAAAAACTGTTTTTT. It is translated as CASSSRHLPNEKLFF.

The genes are TRBV4-2 and TRBJ1-4; TRBD1 might be the D (6 bases). Trimming cost V 0 bases and J 3 bases, with 20 bases left between them. In germline, CDR1 is LGHNA, CDR2 YNFKEQ. The CDR3 runs to 19 residues. The chain's CDR3 is CASSQDLIRGNVANEKLFF. The CDR3 DNA reads TGTGCCAGCAGCCAAGATTTGATCAGGGGCAACGTAGCTAATGAAAAACTGTTTTTT.

The chain recombines TRBV3-1 (or the pseudogene TRBV3-2) with TRBJ1-2, with 9 bases identical to TRBD1. Germline CDR1 reads LGHDT; CDR2 reads YNNKEL (reference sequence). Unmatched junction bases numbered 8, after V lost 4 bases and J lost 8 bases. This CDR3 region has 14 residues. In DNA, the CDR3 is TGTGCCAGCAGCCCGTTTTTAACAGGGGGCGGCTACACCTTC. Its translation is CASSPFLTGGGYTF.

The chain joins TRBV14 to TRBJ1-4; weak D call: TRBD1 (6 bases). The germline V and J ends were trimmed by 1 base and 13 bases, with 13 bases remaining between them. The CDR3 covers 13 residues. Germline CDR1 and CDR2: SGHDN and FVKESK. CDR3 nucleotides: TGTGCCAGCAGCCAAGTGTTCAGGGGCGGACTGTTTTTT. It is translated as CASSQVFRGGLFF.

This clone is a singleton in its sample. The chain couples TRBV28 to TRBJ1-5, with 9 bases matching TRBD1. The germline V gene has CDR1 MDHEN and CDR2 SYDVKM. This CDR3 region has 16 residues. With V trimmed by 4 bases and J by 5 bases, 9 bases remained unmatched. The CDR3 region has the DNA TGTGCCAGCAGTTCCGCCGGGACAGGGCCCGATCAGCCCCAGCATTTT. Protein: CASSSAGTGPDQPQHF. The full variable domain, with the rest looked up from reference TRBV28 and TRBJ1-5, is DVKVTQSSRYLVKRTGEKVFLECVQDMDHENMFWYRQDPGLGLRLIYFSYDVKMKEKGDIPEGYSVSREKKERFSLILESASTNQTSMYLCASSSAGTGPDQPQHFGDGTRLSIL.

The chain employs TRBV5-8 and TRBJ2-7; 8 nucleotides line up with TRBD1. CDR3 length: 12 residues. Germline lookup yields CDR1 SGHTS and CDR2 YDEGEE. V lost 3 bases, J lost 5 bases, and 1 base stayed unmatched. The CDR3 loop reads CASSWTGNEQYF. The DNA of the CDR3 is TGTGCCAGCAGCTGGACAGGGAACGAGCAGTACTTC.

This chain links TRBV5-1 with TRBJ2-7; 8 nucleotides match TRBD2. CDR3 length: 15 residues. CDR1 is SGHRS, CDR2 YFSETQ, per germline. Losses at the gene ends were 4 bases for V and 2 bases for J; bases not matched to a gene: 8. The DNA of the CDR3 is TGCGCCAGCAGCCCCCTGAGCGGGGGTGCCTACGAGCAGTACTTC. This sequence encodes CASSPLSGGAYEQYF. The complete variable domain, with remaining parts taken from reference TRBV5-1 and TRBJ2-7, reads KAGVTQTPRYLIKTRGQQVTLSCSPISGHRSVSWYQQTPGQGLQFLFEYFSETQRNKGNFPGRFSGRQFSNSRSEMNVSTLELGDSALYLCASSPLSGGAYEQYFGPGTRLTVT.

The gene calls are TRBV24-1 and TRBJ2-1; TRBD2 matches 11 bases. The V and J ends lost 3 bases and 6 bases, in that order; junction bases with no gene match: 9. The CDR3 is 17 amino acids. Germline-derived CDR1 and CDR2 are KGHDR and SFDVKD. The CDR3, as DNA: TGTGCCACCAGTGATCGAGATAGCGGGAGGGCCTCCAATGAGCAGTTCTTC. Protein sequence: CATSDRDSGRASNEQFF.

This chain joins TRBV7-9 and TRBJ2-7; maybe TRBD2 (6 bases). V lost 1 base and J lost 2, with 9 bases in between. Germline V gives CDR1 SEHNR, CDR2 FQNEAQ (reference sequence). This CDR3 has 14 residues. DNA of the CDR3: TGTGCCAGCAGCTTAGGGGAGGTACCCTACGAGCAGTACTTC. This translates into CASSLGEVPYEQYF.